This TCR beta chain is drawn from a study of OX40 agonist ivuxolimab in advanced cancers. Study conclusions and caveats: CD8+ T cells (on average) carried more expanded clones than CD4+ T cells.

This clone is a singleton in its sample. Its matching antigen is unknown. Researchers took blood at baseline, on cycle 4 day 1, and on cycle 7 day 1. Libraries were prepared by immunoSEQ multiplex PCR; TCRdb keeps only in-frame clonotypes and omits some of them. The sample carries tens of thousands of clones, about 89% recorded once. Germline CDR1 reads SGHRS; CDR2 reads YFSETQ. This CDR3 spans 15 amino acids. The ends were cut back, 0 bases at V and 6 bases at J, with 12 bases in the middle. The sample consisted of CD4+ or CD8+ T cells sorted from blood, taken in a trial of the OX40 agonist ivuxolimab. This TCR was sampled from an adult with an advanced solid tumor such as melanoma, head and neck, liver or kidney cancer. V is TRBV5-1 and J is TRBJ2-2, with no clear D. DNA of the CDR3: TGCGCCAGCAGCTTGGAGGTACTTTTCCCCGGGGAGCTGTTTTTT. It codes for CASSLEVLFPGELFF.